This T cell receptor (beta chain) was identified during a study of PD-1 blockade in mismatch repair-deficient tumors. The CDR3 is made up of 16 amino acids. Every patient had mismatch repair deficiency by PCR or immunohistochemistry. TCRs were sequenced from a few patients responding to pembrolizumab. Only in-frame clones appear in the TCRdb table, and some are missing; sequencing was by immunoSEQ multiplex PCR. Among over 15,000 clones listed, roughly 80% were seen once. Sequencing used PBMCs, obtained before pembrolizumab treatment. The genes are TRBV21-1 and TRBJ1-3; the D call TRBD1 from the table was never checked on the DNA. TRBV21-1 is described as a pseudogene. The origin of this receptor is an adult with mismatch repair-deficient cancer. The CDR3 is CASSPFFGTVEDTIYF. The CDR3 nucleotides are TGTGCCAGCAGTCCCTTTTTTGGGACAGTTGAAGACACCATATATTTT.